What follows describes a single TCR beta chain. Distinct nucleotide sequences in the sample also encode this CDR3. In the source study's methods: Estimation of nucleated cell counts relied on the amplification of reference gene primers. Profiled with immunoSEQ multiplex PCR; TCRdb holds only in-frame clones, not every one. V and J calls and clone size are as listed in that table; D and trimming were resolved from the DNA. The table lists some 87,000 clones, approximately 80% of them singletons. The data belong to a study of blood T cell repertoires in COVID-19. Study overall: Acute and convalescent COVID-19 specimens originated in the United States, Italy and Spain.

The junction had 3 bases not matched to a gene; V was cut back by 3 bases and J by 2 bases. Germline assignment: CDR1 KGHSH and CDR2 LQKENI. The CDR3 totals 14 residues. V gene TRBV18 combines with J gene TRBJ2-5; 7 positions agree with TRBD1. Sequencing was performed on peripheral blood. This clonotype originated in a human donor in a cohort sampled during active COVID-19. The CDR3 region is CASSPQTGQETQYF. In nucleotides, the CDR3 is TGTGCCAGCTCACCTCAGACAGGGCAAGAGACCCAGTACTTC. Full variable domain (rest looked up from reference TRBV18 and TRBJ2-5): NAGVMQNPRHLVRRRGQEARLRCSPMKGHSHVYWYRQLPEEGLKFMVYLQKENIIDESGMPKERFSAEFPKEGPSILRIQQVVRGDSAAYFCASSPQTGQETQYFGPGTRLLVL.